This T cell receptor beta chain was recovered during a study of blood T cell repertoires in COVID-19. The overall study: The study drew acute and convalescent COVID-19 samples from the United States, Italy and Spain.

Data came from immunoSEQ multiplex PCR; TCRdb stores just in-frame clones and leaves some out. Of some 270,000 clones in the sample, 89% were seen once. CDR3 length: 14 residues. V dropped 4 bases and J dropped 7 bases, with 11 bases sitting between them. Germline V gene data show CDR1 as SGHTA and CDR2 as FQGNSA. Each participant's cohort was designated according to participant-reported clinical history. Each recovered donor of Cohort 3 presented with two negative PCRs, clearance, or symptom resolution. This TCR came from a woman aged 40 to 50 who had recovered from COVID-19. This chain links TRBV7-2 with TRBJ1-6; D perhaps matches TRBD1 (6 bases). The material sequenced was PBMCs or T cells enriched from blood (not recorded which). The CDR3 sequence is CASSSDSVNSPLHF. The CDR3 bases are TGTGCCAGCAGCTCGGACAGCGTCAATTCACCCCTCCACTTT.